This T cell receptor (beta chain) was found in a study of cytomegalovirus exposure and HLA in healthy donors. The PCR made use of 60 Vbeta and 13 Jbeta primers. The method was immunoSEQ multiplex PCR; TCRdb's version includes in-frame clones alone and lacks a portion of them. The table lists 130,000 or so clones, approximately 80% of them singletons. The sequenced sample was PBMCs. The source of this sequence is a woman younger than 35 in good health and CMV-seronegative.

CDR3 in DNA: TGTGCCAGCAGTTACGGGGGACAGGGCAATCAGCCCCAGCATTTT. Its translation is CASSYGGQGNQPQHF. The V gene is TRBV6-5, the J gene TRBJ1-5; 8 positions match TRBD1. The CDR3 has 15 amino acids. V gave up 2 bases and J gave up 2 bases; unmatched junction bases: 2. CDR1 and CDR2 from the germline V gene are MNHEY and SVGAGI.